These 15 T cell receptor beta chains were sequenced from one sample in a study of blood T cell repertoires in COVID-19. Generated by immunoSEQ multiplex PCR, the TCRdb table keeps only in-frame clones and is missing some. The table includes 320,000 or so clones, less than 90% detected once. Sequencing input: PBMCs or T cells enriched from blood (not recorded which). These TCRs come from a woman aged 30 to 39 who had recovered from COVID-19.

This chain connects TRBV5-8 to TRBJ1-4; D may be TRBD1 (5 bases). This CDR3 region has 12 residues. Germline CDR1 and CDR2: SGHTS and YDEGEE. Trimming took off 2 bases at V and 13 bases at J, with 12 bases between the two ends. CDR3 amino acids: CASSFGRDGLFF. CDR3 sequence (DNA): TGTGCCAGCAGCTTCGGGAGGGACGGACTGTTTTTT.

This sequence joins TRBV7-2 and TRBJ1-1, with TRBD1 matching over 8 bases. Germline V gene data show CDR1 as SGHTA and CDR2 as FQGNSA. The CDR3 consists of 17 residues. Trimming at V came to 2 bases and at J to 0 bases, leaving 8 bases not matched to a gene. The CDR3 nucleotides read TGTGCCAGCAGCTTATTCGGATGGACAGGGATGAACACTGAAGCTTTCTTT. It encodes CASSLFGWTGMNTEAFF.

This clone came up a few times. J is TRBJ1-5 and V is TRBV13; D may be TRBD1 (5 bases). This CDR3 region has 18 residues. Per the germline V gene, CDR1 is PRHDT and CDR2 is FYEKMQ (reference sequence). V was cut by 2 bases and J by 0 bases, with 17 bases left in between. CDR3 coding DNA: TGTGCCAGCAGCTTAAGGGCGGTGGGCAGGGATAGCAATCAGCCCCAGCATTTT. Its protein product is CASSLRAVGRDSNQPQHF.

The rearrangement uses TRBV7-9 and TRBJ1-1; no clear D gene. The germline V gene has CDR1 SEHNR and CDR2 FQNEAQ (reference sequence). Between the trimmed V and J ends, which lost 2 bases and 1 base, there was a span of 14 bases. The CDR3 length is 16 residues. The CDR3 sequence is CASSLFKRAQNTEAFF. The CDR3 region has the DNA TGTGCCAGCAGCTTATTTAAGAGGGCCCAGAACACTGAAGCTTTCTTT.

CDR3 loop: CATSRDPGSNEKLFF. The CDR3 DNA follows: TGTGCCACCAGCAGAGATCCGGGATCTAATGAAAAACTGTTTTTT. The rearrangement links TRBV15 to TRBJ1-4; D is undetermined. This CDR3 has 15 amino acids. Germline-derived CDR1 and CDR2 are LNHNV and YYDKDF (reference sequence). Between the trimmed V and J ends, which lost 0 bases and 3 bases, there was a span of 8 bases.

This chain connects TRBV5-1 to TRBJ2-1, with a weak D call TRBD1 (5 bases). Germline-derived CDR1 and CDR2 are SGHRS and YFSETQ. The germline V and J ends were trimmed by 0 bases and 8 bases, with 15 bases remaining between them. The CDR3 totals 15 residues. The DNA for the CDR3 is TGCGCCAGCAGCTTGGCGCGGCAGGGTGGCGATGAGCAGTTCTTC. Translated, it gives CASSLARQGGDEQFF. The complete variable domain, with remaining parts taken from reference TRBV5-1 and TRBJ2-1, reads KAGVTQTPRYLIKTRGQQVTLSCSPISGHRSVSWYQQTPGQGLQFLFEYFSETQRNKGNFPGRFSGRQFSNSRSEMNVSTLELGDSALYLCASSLARQGGDEQFFGPGTRLTVL.

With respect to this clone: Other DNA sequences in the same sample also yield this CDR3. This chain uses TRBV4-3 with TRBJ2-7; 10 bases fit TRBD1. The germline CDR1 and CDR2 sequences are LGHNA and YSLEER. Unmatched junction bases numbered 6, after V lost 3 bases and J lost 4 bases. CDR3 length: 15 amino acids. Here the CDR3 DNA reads TGCGCCAGCAGCCAGGCCGGGACAGGGGCTTACGAGCAGTACTTC. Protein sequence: CASSQAGTGAYEQYF.

As DNA, the CDR3 is TGTGCCAGCTCACTAGGGACTAGCAATGAGCAGTTCTTC. It translates to CASSLGTSNEQFF. The rearrangement uses TRBV18 and TRBJ2-1; TRBD2 matches at 8 bases. In germline, CDR1 is KGHSH, CDR2 LQKENI. Losses at the gene ends were 4 bases for V and 6 bases for J; bases not matched to a gene: 2. CDR3 size: 13 residues.

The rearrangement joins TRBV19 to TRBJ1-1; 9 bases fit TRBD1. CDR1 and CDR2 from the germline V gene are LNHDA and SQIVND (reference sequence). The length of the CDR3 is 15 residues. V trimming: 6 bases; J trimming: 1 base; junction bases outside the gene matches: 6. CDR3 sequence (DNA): TGTGCCAGTAGCCTGGACAGGGGCCCGAACACTGAAGCTTTCTTT. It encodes CASSLDRGPNTEAFF.

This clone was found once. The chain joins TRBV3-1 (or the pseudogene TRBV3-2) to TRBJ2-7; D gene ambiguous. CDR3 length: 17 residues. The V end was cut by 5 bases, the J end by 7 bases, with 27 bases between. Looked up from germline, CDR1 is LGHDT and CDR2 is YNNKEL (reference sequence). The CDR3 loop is CASSDKIRTQNLREQYF. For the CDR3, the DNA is TGTGCCAGCAGCGACAAAATCCGAACCCAAAACCTACGAGAGCAGTACTTC.

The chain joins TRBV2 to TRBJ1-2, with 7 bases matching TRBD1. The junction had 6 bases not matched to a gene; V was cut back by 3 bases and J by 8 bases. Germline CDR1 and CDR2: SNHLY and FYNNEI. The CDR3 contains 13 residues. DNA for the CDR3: TGTGCCAGCAGTGACAGACAGGGAGTAGGCTACACCTTC. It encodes CASSDRQGVGYTF.

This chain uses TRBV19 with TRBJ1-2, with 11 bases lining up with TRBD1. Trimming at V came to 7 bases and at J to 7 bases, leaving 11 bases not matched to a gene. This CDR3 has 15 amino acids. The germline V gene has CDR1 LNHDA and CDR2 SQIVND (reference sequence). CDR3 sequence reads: CASTEGTGGPGGYTF. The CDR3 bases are TGTGCCAGTACTGAAGGGACAGGGGGTCCCGGTGGCTACACCTTC. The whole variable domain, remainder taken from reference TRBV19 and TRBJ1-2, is DGGITQSPKYLFRKEGQNVTLSCEQNLNHDAMYWYRQDPGQGLRLIYYSQIVNDFQKGDIAEGYSVSREKKESFPLTVTSAQKNPTAFYLCASTEGTGGPGGYTFGSGTRLTVV.

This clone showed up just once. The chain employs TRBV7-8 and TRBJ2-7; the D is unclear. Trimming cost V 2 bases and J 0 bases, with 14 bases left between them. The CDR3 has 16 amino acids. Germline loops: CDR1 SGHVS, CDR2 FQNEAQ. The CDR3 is CASSLMHSRSSYEQYF. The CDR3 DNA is TGTGCCAGCAGCTTAATGCACTCTAGGAGCTCCTACGAGCAGTACTTC.

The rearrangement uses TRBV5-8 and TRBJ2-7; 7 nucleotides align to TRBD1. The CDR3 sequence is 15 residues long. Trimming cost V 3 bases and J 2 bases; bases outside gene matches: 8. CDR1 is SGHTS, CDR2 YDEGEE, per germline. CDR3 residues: CASSSGGQETYEQYF. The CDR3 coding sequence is TGTGCCAGCAGCTCGGGTGGACAGGAAACCTACGAGCAGTACTTC. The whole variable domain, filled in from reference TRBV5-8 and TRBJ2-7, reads EAGVTQSPTHLIKTRGQQATLRCSPISGHTSVYWYQQALGLGLQFLLWYDEGEERNRGNFPPRFSGRQFPNYSSELNVNALELEDSALYLCASSSGGQETYEQYFGPGTRLTVT.

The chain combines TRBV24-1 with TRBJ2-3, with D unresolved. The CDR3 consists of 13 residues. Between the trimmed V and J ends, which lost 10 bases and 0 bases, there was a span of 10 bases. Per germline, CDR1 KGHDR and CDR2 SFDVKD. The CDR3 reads CATEGGSTDTQYF. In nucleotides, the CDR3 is TGTGCCACGGAAGGCGGCAGCACAGATACGCAGTATTTT.